This TCR beta chain was found in a study of T cell responses to AZD1222 COVID-19 vaccine. Study conclusions and caveats: In all cases, repertoires were sampled only after the peak T cell response.

With respect to this clone: Its antigen is undetermined.

This CDR3 is built from 13 residues. V shed 7 bases, J shed 4 bases, and the junction held 4 bases outside the gene matches. Germline V gives CDR1 LNHDA, CDR2 SQIVND (reference sequence). Method: immunoSEQ multiplex PCR; TCRdb's copy keeps in-frame clones and lacks some. This table has tens of thousands of clones, about nine tenths appearing once. The receptor's source is an adult in good health. V gene TRBV19 combines with J gene TRBJ2-7; 10 nucleotides align to TRBD1. The sequencing used peripheral blood, collected on day 0 of AZD1222 vaccination. The CDR3 sequence is CASNPGQGYEQYF. Written as DNA, the CDR3 is TGTGCCAGTAACCCGGGACAGGGGTACGAGCAGTACTTC.